This passage covers 30 T cell receptor beta chains from one sample sequenced in a study of CD8+ T cells in alopecia areata. RNA extraction was followed by reverse transcription into cDNA, which acted as the sequencing template. TCRdb's table, derived via immunoSEQ multiplex PCR, lists solely in-frame clones and lacks some. The sample comprises about 150,000 clones, 80% to 90% of which are singletons, and more than 13% rests with the top ten. Material: CD8+ T cells sorted from blood, obtained at week 0. The receptors derive from a human donor with alopecia areata.

V usage is TRBV27 and J usage is TRBJ1-5; no reliable D call. V lost 6 bases, J lost 5 bases, and 8 bases lay in between. Germline CDR1 MNHEY, CDR2 SMNVEV (reference sequence). This CDR3 is built from 12 residues. The CDR3 DNA reads as TGTGCCAGCAGCTTTCCCGATCAGCCCCAGCATTTT. Protein: CASSFPDQPQHF.

The sample holds one count of this clone. V is TRBV7-6 and J is TRBJ2-7; possible D gene TRBD1, 7 bases. Looked up from germline, CDR1 is SGHVS and CDR2 is FNYEAQ. The CDR3 is made up of 15 amino acids. Trimming cost V 1 base and J 2 bases, with 12 bases left between them. The CDR3 DNA reads as TGTGCCAGCAGCTTAGGGGCAGGGGGGCCCTACGAGCAGTACTTC. It specifies CASSLGAGGPYEQYF.

The chain joins TRBV5-1 to TRBJ2-7; the D is unclear. The ends were cut back, 0 bases at V and 3 bases at J, with 13 bases in the middle. CDR3 length equals 15 residues. CDR1 and CDR2 from the germline V gene are SGHRS and YFSETQ. CDR3 residues: CASSLEDPGYYEQYF. The CDR3 DNA reads as TGCGCCAGCAGCTTGGAAGACCCAGGTTACTACGAGCAGTACTTC.

The chain carries TRBV28 and TRBJ2-6; D not resolved. The CDR3 extends over 15 amino acids. Trimming pared 4 bases from V and 2 bases from J, leaving 9 bases between. Germline assignment: CDR1 MDHEN and CDR2 SYDVKM. CDR3 region: CASSYRPTGANVLTF. The CDR3 region has the DNA TGTGCCAGCAGTTATAGGCCAACTGGGGCCAACGTCCTGACTTTC.

This clone appeared a single time. This chain uses TRBV27 with TRBJ2-1, with a weak D call TRBD2 (6 bases). The CDR3 is 14 amino acids. Trimming took 5 bases from V and 4 from J, leaving 12 bases between them. The V gene's germline CDR1 is MNHEY and CDR2 SMNVEV (reference sequence). CDR3 in DNA: TGTGCCAGCAGTGCTGGTGGGACTTACAATGAGCAGTTCTTC. Its protein is CASSAGGTYNEQFF.

This clone was counted once. This chain connects TRBV5-1 to TRBJ2-5; TRBD1 matches at 7 bases. The DNA matches TRBJ2-7 better at its end, which makes the J call doubtful. Germline V gene sequence: CDR1 SGHRS, CDR2 YFSETQ. The CDR3 runs 12 residues. The CDR3 nucleotides read TGCGCCAGCAGCTTCCAGGGGGACGAGCAGTACTTC. This codes for CASSFQGDEQYF.

The CDR3, as DNA: TGTGCCAGCAGCTTAGAGGGTAGCGGGGGGTCCTACAATGAGCAGTTCTTC. This codes for CASSLEGSGGSYNEQFF. The gene calls are TRBV7-9 and TRBJ2-1, with 10 bases fitting TRBD2. Germline values: CDR1 SEHNR, CDR2 FQNEAQ (reference sequence). The ends lost 1 base at V and 1 base at J; junction bases unmatched: 4. The CDR3 runs to 17 residues. Based on the CDR3 plus reference TRBV7-9 and TRBJ2-1, the full variable domain is DTGVSQNPRHKITKRGQNVTFRCDPISEHNRLYWYRQTLGQGPEFLTYFQNEAQLEKSRLLSDRFSAERPKGSFSTLEIQRTEQGDSAMYLCASSLEGSGGSYNEQFFGPGTRLTVL.

This sequence joins TRBV6-1 and TRBJ2-1, with D possibly being TRBD2 (7 bases). V dropped 7 bases and J dropped 8 bases, with 21 bases sitting between them. CDR1 and CDR2 from the germline V gene are MNHNS and SASEGT. The length of the CDR3 is 15 residues. CDR3 amino acids: CASNLKGGGVDEQFF. The CDR3 bases are TGTGCCAGCAACCTTAAGGGAGGGGGTGTTGATGAGCAGTTCTTC.

This clone occurred once. V is TRBV5-6 and J is TRBJ2-7; TRBD1 aligns across 9 bases. Unmatched junction bases numbered 4, after V lost 4 bases and J lost 2 bases. The CDR3 totals 14 residues. Germline CDR1 is SGHDT and CDR2 is YYEEEE. The CDR3 coding sequence is TGTGCCAGCAGCGGGGGACAGGGCGCCTACGAGCAGTACTTC. The encoded protein is CASSGGQGAYEQYF.

This sequence joins TRBV5-1 and TRBJ1-4; 9 bases map to TRBD1. CDR1 is SGHRS, CDR2 YFSETQ, per germline. The V and J ends lost 3 bases and 8 bases, in that order; junction bases with no gene match: 17. The CDR3 covers 18 residues. This CDR3 reads CASSWAPGQGMLGEKLFF. DNA of the CDR3: TGCGCCAGCAGCTGGGCCCCGGGACAGGGCATGTTAGGAGAAAAACTGTTTTTT.

V gene TRBV20-1 combines with J gene TRBJ1-2; D ambiguous. Germline V CDR1 and CDR2: DFQATT, SNEGSKA (reference sequence). The ends were cut back, 2 bases at V and 6 bases at J, with 7 bases in the middle. The CDR3 sequence is 11 residues long. The CDR3 reads CSARNRDGYTF. The CDR3, as DNA: TGCAGTGCTAGAAACAGAGATGGCTACACCTTC.

This clone has just one count. This sequence joins TRBV30 and TRBJ2-5, with D tentatively TRBD1 (5 bases). TRBJ2-7 explains the end of the DNA better; the J call may be wrong. The CDR3 is 13 amino acids. CDR1 and CDR2 from the germline V gene are GTSNPN and SVGIG (reference sequence). The CDR3: CAWSVQGSYEQYF. CDR3 bases: TGTGCCTGGAGTGTGCAGGGCTCCTACGAGCAGTACTTC.

The CDR3 here is CASSDGGTGEAFF. The CDR3 DNA reads as TGTGCCAGCAGCGACGGAGGGACAGGAGAAGCTTTCTTT. This chain connects TRBV9 to TRBJ1-1; TRBD1 agrees at 8 bases. V trimming: 3 bases; J trimming: 8 bases; junction bases outside the gene matches: 6. Germline V gene sequence: CDR1 SGDLS, CDR2 YYNGEE. This CDR3 is 13 amino acids long.

The J gene is TRBJ2-5, the V gene TRBV27, with unresolved D. The J call could be wrong; TRBJ2-7 is a better fit for the DNA end. Germline V gene lookup returns CDR1 MNHEY and CDR2 SMNVEV (reference sequence). There are 12 residues in the CDR3. The CDR3 reads CASRTTTYEQYF. In nucleotides, the CDR3 is TGTGCCAGCCGGACGACCACCTACGAGCAGTACTTC.

This chain uses TRBV7-9 with TRBJ2-4; 8 nucleotides agree with TRBD1. CDR1 is SEHNR and CDR2 is FQNEAQ in the germline V gene (reference sequence). Losses at the gene ends were 5 bases for V and 1 base for J; bases not matched to a gene: 7. CDR3 length: 16 amino acids. CDR3 sequence reads: CASSPWTGWAKNIQYF. The CDR3, as DNA: TGTGCCAGCAGCCCGTGGACAGGGTGGGCCAAAAACATTCAGTACTTC.

The V and J genes are TRBV29-1 and TRBJ2-7; 8 bases are shared with TRBD1. The CDR3 is 11 residues long. Germline CDR1 is SQVTM and CDR2 is ANQGSEA. V was pared by 4 bases and J by 5 bases, with 1 base of the junction left unmatched. This chain's CDR3 is CSVGQGNEQYF. CDR3 sequence (DNA): TGCAGCGTTGGACAGGGGAACGAGCAGTACTTC.

V usage is TRBV30 and J usage is TRBJ2-7, with D hard to call. The germline CDR1 and CDR2 sequences are GTSNPN and SVGIG (reference sequence). CDR3 length: 11 residues. Trimming pared 3 bases from V and 5 bases from J, leaving 8 bases between. The CDR3 protein is CAWSEANEQYF. CDR3 sequence (DNA): TGTGCCTGGAGCGAGGCAAACGAGCAGTACTTC. Complete variable domain (other parts from reference TRBV30 and TRBJ2-7): SQTIHQWPATLVQPVGSPLSLECTVEGTSNPNLYWYRQAAGRGLQLLFYSVGIGQISSEVPQNLSASRPQDRQFILSSKKLLLSDSGFYLCAWSEANEQYFGPGTRLTVT.

The CDR3 DNA reads as TGTGCCAGCAGCCCCGCTCTAGGCCCCTCCTACGAGCAGTACTTC. Protein sequence: CASSPALGPSYEQYF. The chain combines TRBV7-9 with TRBJ2-7; D gene uncertain. This CDR3 spans 15 amino acids. Germline V gene sequence: CDR1 SEHNR, CDR2 FQNEAQ (reference sequence). V dropped 5 bases and J dropped 0 bases, with 14 bases sitting between them.

This sequence joins TRBV5-6 and TRBJ2-7; D gene ambiguous. V was shortened by 4 bases and J by 0 bases, with 17 bases between the two germline ends. The CDR3 is made up of 16 amino acids. Germline V CDR1 and CDR2: SGHDT, YYEEEE. CDR3 DNA sequence: TGTGCCAGCAGCCCATCTCCCGGCCTTATCTCCTACGAGCAGTACTTC. It yields the protein CASSPSPGLISYEQYF.

In the case of this clone: Germline is not matched at one junction end, which may reflect a read error. This chain uses TRBV4-1 with TRBJ2-7; D call uncertain. The CDR3 totals 12 residues. In germline, CDR1 is MGHRA, CDR2 YSYEKL. The CDR3: CASSQDGVLIFF. The CDR3 DNA reads as TGCGCCAGCAGCCAAGATGGGGTTTTAATTTTTTTC.

The chain has TRBV4-1 and TRBJ2-1, with TRBD2 matching 11 bases. The germline gives CDR1 MGHRA, CDR2 YSYEKL. Trimming removed 0 bases from V and 6 bases from J; junction bases left unmatched: 4. This CDR3 is built from 16 residues. The CDR3, as DNA: TGCGCCAGCAGCCAAGAGGAACTAGCGGGAGCCAATGAGCAGTTCTTC. Translated: CASSQEELAGANEQFF.

The V gene is TRBV5-1, the J gene TRBJ1-2, with TRBD1 as a possible D gene (5 bases). Trimming left V 1 base short and J 8 bases short, with 18 bases between. Germline V gene lookup returns CDR1 SGHRS and CDR2 YFSETQ. The CDR3 is made up of 15 amino acids. The CDR3, as DNA: TGCGCCAGCAGCTTGAAGGGGCAATATCCCGACGGCTACACCTTC. It is translated as CASSLKGQYPDGYTF. The full variable domain, completed using reference TRBV5-1 and TRBJ1-2, is KAGVTQTPRYLIKTRGQQVTLSCSPISGHRSVSWYQQTPGQGLQFLFEYFSETQRNKGNFPGRFSGRQFSNSRSEMNVSTLELGDSALYLCASSLKGQYPDGYTFGSGTRLTVV.

The genes are TRBV10-3 and TRBJ2-2, with D unresolved. The germline V gene has CDR1 ENHRY and CDR2 SYGVKD. V dropped 6 bases and J dropped 5 bases, with 10 bases sitting between them. The CDR3 runs to 13 residues. This CDR3 reads CAIRIDETGELFF. CDR3 DNA: TGTGCCATCAGAATAGACGAAACCGGGGAGCTGTTTTTT.

The chain recombines TRBV6-1 with TRBJ1-6; 8 bases are a match to TRBD1. Germline V gives CDR1 MNHNS, CDR2 SASEGT. Germline trimming cut 2 bases from V and 3 bases from J; bases unmatched to any gene: 3. CDR3 length: 16 amino acids. DNA of the CDR3: TGTGCCAGCAGTGAATTGGACAGGGACTATAATTCACCCCTCCACTTT. Amino acids: CASSELDRDYNSPLHF.

This chain joins TRBV29-1 and TRBJ1-3; D call uncertain. The CDR3 extends over 16 amino acids. Trimming pared 1 base from V and 0 bases from J, leaving 13 bases between. Germline CDR1 reads SQVTM; CDR2 reads ANQGSEA. CDR3 DNA: TGCAGCGTTGAAGCTGAGGGTTCAATCTCTGGAAACACCATATATTTT. Protein product: CSVEAEGSISGNTIYF.

This chain connects TRBV6-1 to TRBJ1-4; 7 bases line up with TRBD1. Trimming removed 3 bases from V and 8 bases from J; junction bases left unmatched: 12. Germline V gene lookup returns CDR1 MNHNS and CDR2 SASEGT. The CDR3 length is 16 residues. DNA of the CDR3: TGTGCCAGCAGTGATGACAGGGAGCTTAACGGGGAAAAACTGTTTTTT. Translated: CASSDDRELNGEKLFF.

The chain has TRBV28 and TRBJ1-6, with 7 bases fitting TRBD1. The CDR3 runs 17 residues. Per the germline V gene, CDR1 is MDHEN and CDR2 is SYDVKM. The J segment lost 0 bases and the V segment lost 6 bases, leaving 8 bases of the junction unmatched. The CDR3 DNA follows: TGTGCCAGCAGACATGGGACAGCCAGCTCCTATAATTCACCCCTCCACTTT. Its translation is CASRHGTASSYNSPLHF.

V usage is TRBV10-1 and J usage is TRBJ2-7; the match to TRBD1 covers 7 bases. The CDR3 is 13 residues long. With 4 bases clipped from V and 3 bases from J, the junction kept 3 bases outside the gene matches. Germline assignment: CDR1 WNHNN and CDR2 SYGVQD (reference sequence). DNA of the CDR3: TGCGCCAGCAGTGTCGGGACAGACTACGAGCAGTACTTC. It translates to CASSVGTDYEQYF.

This chain links TRBV29-1 with TRBJ2-1, with TRBD2 as a possible D gene (5 bases). The germline V and J ends were trimmed by 1 base and 4 bases, with 17 bases remaining between them. The CDR3 has 16 amino acids. The V gene's germline CDR1 is SQVTM and CDR2 ANQGSEA. The CDR3 is CSVEGVSAGSYNEQFF. CDR3 nucleotides: TGCAGCGTTGAAGGAGTCTCGGCGGGCTCTTACAATGAGCAGTTCTTC.

The chain has TRBV27 and TRBJ2-3; D is unresolved. Trimming took off 4 bases at V and 2 bases at J, with 13 bases between the two ends. Germline CDR1 is MNHEY and CDR2 is SMNVEV (reference sequence). The CDR3 contains 15 residues. DNA of the CDR3: TGTGCCAGCAGTTCCCCCGGGCCACACACAGATACGCAGTATTTT. Protein: CASSSPGPHTDTQYF.